These 21 T cell receptor beta chains were all obtained from the same sample, sequenced in a study of brain T cells in children with intractable seizures. The protocol was immunoSEQ multiplex PCR, while the TCRdb copy is restricted to in-frame clones and leaves out a portion. This table holds about 340,000 clones, approximately 93% found once. As for time point: blood from clinic visit 5 months post-surgery; TSC patient then seizure free. Sequences were derived from peripheral blood, sampled about 5 months after surgery. The receptors were sampled from a boy in the first two years of life with tuberous sclerosis and intractable seizures.

The table lists this clone with a few counts. This chain connects TRBV5-1 to TRBJ1-2, with TRBD1 matching over 12 bases. CDR1 SGHRS and CDR2 YFSETQ come from the germline V gene. The CDR3 is 18 amino acids. V lost 0 bases and J lost 2; bases outside the gene matches: 8. CDR3: CASSLVGTGGAGNYGYTF. CDR3 DNA: TGCGCCAGCAGCTTGGTTGGGACAGGGGGCGCAGGGAACTATGGCTACACCTTC. Variable domain in full (rest from reference TRBV5-1 and TRBJ1-2): KAGVTQTPRYLIKTRGQQVTLSCSPISGHRSVSWYQQTPGQGLQFLFEYFSETQRNKGNFPGRFSGRQFSNSRSEMNVSTLELGDSALYLCASSLVGTGGAGNYGYTFGSGTRLTVV.

The chain uses TRBV5-1 and TRBJ2-6, with a tentative D call TRBD1 (5 bases). Germline CDR1 SGHRS, CDR2 YFSETQ. Trimming shortened V by 2 bases and J by 0 bases, and 15 bases separated the two germline ends. This CDR3 is 18 amino acids long. In DNA, the CDR3 is TGCGCCAGCAGCTTAGCAGGGAAGCCTCTCTCTGGGGCCAACGTCCTGACTTTC. Translating it yields CASSLAGKPLSGANVLTF.

This clone was found once. The chain carries TRBV27 and TRBJ1-1; no firm D call. There are 14 residues in the CDR3. Germline assignment: CDR1 MNHEY and CDR2 SMNVEV (reference sequence). Trimming shortened V by 3 bases and J by 1 base, and 9 bases separated the two germline ends. The CDR3 here is CASSFVRENTEAFF. In nucleotides, the CDR3 is TGTGCCAGCAGTTTCGTAAGGGAGAACACTGAAGCTTTCTTT.

The chain carries TRBV3-1 (or the pseudogene TRBV3-2) and TRBJ2-5; 9 bases align to TRBD2. The V gene's germline CDR1 is LGHDT and CDR2 YNNKEL (reference sequence). The CDR3 length is 15 residues. Trimming cost V 4 bases and J 5 bases; bases outside gene matches: 8. The chain's CDR3 is CASSLLAGVGETQYF. The CDR3, as DNA: TGTGCCAGCAGCCTTTTAGCGGGGGTCGGGGAGACCCAGTACTTC.

The chain uses TRBV11-3 and TRBJ2-7; D not certain. V gave up 0 bases and J gave up 3 bases, with 12 bases separating them. Germline V gives CDR1 SGHNT, CDR2 YENEEA. The CDR3 consists of 15 residues. CDR3 bases: TGTGCCAGCAGCTTAGAATCTAAGGCCCACTACGAGCAGTACTTC. The encoded protein is CASSLESKAHYEQYF.

V is TRBV7-3 and J is TRBJ2-5; 9 bases are a match to TRBD2. J was trimmed by 4 bases and V by 2 bases; bases with no gene match: 5. CDR3 length: 15 amino acids. Germline V lookup: CDR1 SGHTA, CDR2 FQGTGA. The CDR3 sequence: CASSLPAGGPETQYF. DNA of the CDR3: TGTGCCAGCAGCTTACCAGCGGGGGGCCCAGAGACCCAGTACTTC. The variable domain in full, completed from reference TRBV7-3 and TRBJ2-5, reads GAGVSQTPSNKVTEKGKYVELRCDPISGHTALYWYRQSLGQGPEFLIYFQGTGAADDSGLPNDRFFAVRPEGSVSTLKIQRTERGDSAVYLCASSLPAGGPETQYFGPGTRLLVL.

The chain links TRBV5-6 to TRBJ1-2, with D possibly being TRBD1 (5 bases). Germline CDR1 is SGHDT and CDR2 is YYEEEE. CDR3 size: 13 residues. Trimming cost V 4 bases and J 6 bases, with 13 bases left between them. CDR3 sequence: CASSQQGTHGYTF. For the CDR3, the DNA is TGTGCCAGCAGCCAGCAGGGTACCCATGGCTACACCTTC.

The chain couples TRBV7-3 to TRBJ1-2, with unresolved D. The CDR3 is 16 residues long. Germline loops: CDR1 SGHTA, CDR2 FQGTGA. V was clipped by 2 bases and J by 2 bases, with 15 bases between them. CDR3 DNA: TGTGCCAGCAGCTTACTATCCGGGCGGATAAACTATGGCTACACCTTC. Residues: CASSLLSGRINYGYTF.

The chain has TRBV19 and TRBJ2-2; 8 nucleotides line up with TRBD1. V was pared by 9 bases and J by 3 bases, with 9 bases of the junction left unmatched. Germline V gives CDR1 LNHDA, CDR2 SQIVND (reference sequence). The CDR3 extends over 15 amino acids. The CDR3 loop is CASEADREYTGELFF. CDR3 in DNA: TGTGCCAGCGAAGCGGACAGGGAGTACACCGGGGAGCTGTTTTTT.

The chain uses TRBV6-6 and TRBJ1-1; unclear D gene. This CDR3 is built from 13 residues. Germline V CDR1 and CDR2: MNHNY, SVGAGI (reference sequence). Trimming cost V 6 bases and J 1 base, with 9 bases left between them. The CDR3 DNA follows: TGTGCCAGCAGGGGGTACCAGAACACTGAAGCTTTCTTT. It codes for CASRGYQNTEAFF.

V is TRBV11-2 and J is TRBJ1-5; D perhaps matches TRBD1 (5 bases). The CDR3 has 16 amino acids. CDR1 and CDR2 from the germline V gene are SGHAT and FQNNGV. The ends were cut back, 5 bases at V and 4 bases at J, with 18 bases in the middle. The CDR3 DNA reads TGTGCCAGCAGCCGTGGGACGGGGGAGAGGAATCAGCCCCAGCATTTT. Encoded protein: CASSRGTGERNQPQHF. The full variable domain, in which reference TRBV11-2 and TRBJ1-5 provide the parts outside the CDR3, is EAGVAQSPRYKIIEKRQSVAFWCNPISGHATLYWYQQILGQGPKLLIQFQNNGVVDDSQLPKDRFSAERLKGVDSTLKIQPAKLEDSAVYLCASSRGTGERNQPQHFGDGTRLSIL.

The rearrangement uses TRBV21-1 and TRBJ1-1. TRBV21-1 is annotated as a pseudogene. There are 11 residues in the CDR3. The CDR3 is CASKRDTEAFF. The CDR3 nucleotides read TGTGCCAGCAAGCGGGACACTGAAGCTTTCTTT.

The table lists this clone with a count of one. The V gene is TRBV6-5, the J gene TRBJ1-3; TRBD1 matches at 10 bases. This CDR3 region has 15 residues. The V and J ends lost 5 bases and 3 bases, in that order; junction bases with no gene match: 4. Germline lookup yields CDR1 MNHEY and CDR2 SVGAGI. CDR3 DNA: TGTGCCAGCAGTCCGGACAGGGGGGGTGGAAACACCATATATTTT. Residues: CASSPDRGGGNTIYF.

Turning to this clone: Other DNA sequences in this sample translate to the same CDR3. V usage is TRBV2 and J usage is TRBJ2-5; D call uncertain. Germline V lookup: CDR1 SNHLY, CDR2 FYNNEI. Trimming stripped 3 bases from V and 5 bases from J, with 4 bases between. CDR3 length: 11 amino acids. The CDR3 sequence is CASSEEETQYF. The CDR3 nucleotides are TGTGCCAGCAGTGAGGAGGAGACCCAGTACTTC.

J is TRBJ1-4 and V is TRBV24-1; 7 bases are shared with TRBD1. The CDR3 spans 12 residues. Germline V lookup: CDR1 KGHDR, CDR2 SFDVKD. The junction had 5 bases not matched to a gene; V was cut back by 9 bases and J by 8 bases. The CDR3 protein is CATRQGGEKLFF. CDR3 nucleotides: TGTGCCACCCGACAGGGTGGAGAAAAACTGTTTTTT.

This rearrangement joins TRBV6-5 to TRBJ2-3, with a tentative D call TRBD1 (5 bases). From germline, CDR1 is MNHEY and CDR2 SVGAGI. Trimming stripped 0 bases from V and 6 bases from J, with 13 bases between. This CDR3 has 15 residues. The CDR3 nucleotides read TGTGCCAGCAGTTACTCGATAAGGGGTATGGATACGCAGTATTTT. It specifies CASSYSIRGMDTQYF.

This clone was seen only once. V is TRBV11-3 and J is TRBJ2-5, with D unresolved. This CDR3 comprises 13 residues. Trimming removed 3 bases at V and 2 bases at J, with 7 bases between. Per the germline V gene, CDR1 is SGHNT and CDR2 is YENEEA. The CDR3 DNA is TGTGCCAGCAGCTTCGGGCTACAAGAGACCCAGTACTTC. It yields the protein CASSFGLQETQYF.

The chain links TRBV28 to TRBJ1-1, with a possible D match to TRBD1 (6 bases). V lost 7 bases and J lost 7, with 16 bases in between. The CDR3 covers 13 residues. The germline gives CDR1 MDHEN, CDR2 SYDVKM. CDR3 nucleotide sequence: TGTGCCAGCATCTACACTGAGGGGGATGAAGCTTTCTTT. Its protein is CASIYTEGDEAFF.

A word on this clone: Compared with germline, one end of the junction differs, possibly owing to a read error. Other DNA sequences in the same sample also yield this CDR3. The chain employs TRBV29-1 and TRBJ2-7; D is possibly TRBD1 (6 bases). The CDR3 loop spans 12 amino acids. Germline V gene lookup returns CDR1 SQVTM and CDR2 ANQGSEA. The CDR3 here is CSVLDSSYEQYF. CDR3 sequence (DNA): TGCAGCGTTTTGGACAGCTCCTACGAACAGTACTTC.

This clone was detected once. This rearrangement joins TRBV6-6 to TRBJ2-1; TRBD2 is a possible D gene (5 bases). The V gene lost 3 bases and the J gene lost 0 bases, with 6 bases spanning the gap. Germline lookup yields CDR1 MNHNY and CDR2 SVGAGI (reference sequence). This CDR3 region has 14 residues. CDR3 sequence: CASSYGSSYNEQFF. In DNA, the CDR3 is TGTGCCAGCAGTTATGGGAGCTCCTACAATGAGCAGTTCTTC.

The chain is built from TRBV9 and TRBJ2-1, with 8 nucleotides matching TRBD2. The CDR3 extends over 15 amino acids. V lost 4 bases and J lost 4; bases outside the gene matches: 7. Germline CDR1 reads SGDLS; CDR2 reads YYNGEE. CDR3 sequence (DNA): TGTGCCAGCAGCTCGAGGAGCGGGGGATACAATGAGCAGTTCTTC. Protein: CASSSRSGGYNEQFF.